Listed below are T cell receptor beta chains from one sample, sequenced in a study of Graves' ophthalmopathy and Graves' hyperthyroidism. One entry per CDR3 protein results from TCRdb running MiXCR on the multiplex PCR reads. The data hold approximately 700,000 distinct CDR3 sequences, with 40% observed a single time. Sequences were obtained from peripheral blood. The receptors were sampled from an adult man with Graves' ophthalmopathy. CDR3s include the opening cysteine and the closing phenylalanine or tryptophan. D genes are given only for firm matches. Expanded clones are given a class, and other clones once, few, many or no size at all.

v_gene,j_gene,d_gene,abundance,CDR3nt,CDR3aa
TRBV11-1,TRBJ2-3,.,.,TGTGCCAGCAGCTTGGACTATTCCACAGATACGCAGTATTTT,CASSLDYSTDTQYF
TRBV6-6,TRBJ2-7,TRBD2,.,TGTGCCAGCCGAGGGACTAGCGGGGGCTACGAGCAGTACTTC,CASRGTSGGYEQYF
TRBV6-5,TRBJ2-7,TRBD1,.,TGTGCCAGCAGTTCCTCCCCCGGACAGGGCTACGAGCAGTACTTC,CASSSSPGQGYEQYF
TRBV29-1,TRBJ2-5,.,few,TGCAGCGTTGAGTCATACGGCGGATACCAAGAGACCCAGTACTTC,CSVESYGGYQETQYF
TRBV2,TRBJ1-5,TRBD1,.,TGCGCCAGCAGCCAGGGGGCCCCTAGCAATCAGCCCCAGCATTTT,CASSQGAPSNQPQHF
TRBV29-1,TRBJ2-7,TRBD1,.,TGCAGCGTTGCTGCGGGACAGGGGGTGGCGAGTGAGCAGTACTTC,CSVAAGQGVASEQYF
TRBV29-1,TRBJ2-7,TRBD2,many,TGCAGCGTGACTAGCGGCCCTACCTACGAGCAGTACTTC,CSVTSGPTYEQYF
TRBV10-3,TRBJ1-5,TRBD1,many,TGTGCCATCAGCGGGACAGTTAATCAGCCCCAGCATTTT,CAISGTVNQPQHF
TRBV25-1,TRBJ2-3,.,.,TGTGCCACCAGTGACCGGCCTTATCATACGCAGTATTTT,CATSDRPYHTQYF
TRBV12-3/TRBV12-4,TRBJ1-4,.,few,TGTGCCAGCAGTTTGGGTTCCGGGACGGAATCGGAAAAACTGTTTTTT,CASSLGSGTESEKLFF
TRBV5-1,TRBJ1-1,TRBD1,.,TGCGCCAGCAGCTTGGTGACAGGGGTGGGCACTGAAGCTTTCTTT,CASSLVTGVGTEAFF
TRBV15,TRBJ2-6,.,many,TGTGCCACCAGCAATCCGGTTCCCTCTGGGGCCAACGTCCTGACTTTC,CATSNPVPSGANVLTF
TRBV12-3/TRBV12-4,TRBJ2-7,TRBD1,many,TGTGCCAGCAGTTCCACGGACCGGGACAGGGGGATCGAGCAGTACTTC,CASSSTDRDRGIEQYF
TRBV7-2,TRBJ2-7,TRBD2,.,TGTGCCAGCAGCTTAGGGGGGACTAGCGTAGAGTTACAGTACTTC,CASSLGGTSVELQYF
TRBV24-1,TRBJ1-5,.,.,TGTGCCAGCAGCCACCAGCAGTCTCAGCCCCAGCATTTT,CASSHQQSQPQHF
TRBV10-2,TRBJ1-5,TRBD1,.,TGCGCCAGCAGGGCAGGGGGCGCGGGCAATCAGCCCCAGCATTTT,CASRAGGAGNQPQHF
TRBV29-1,TRBJ2-5,.,many,TGCAGCGTCCTGACAGTGTACCAAGAGACCCAGTACTTC,CSVLTVYQETQYF
TRBV20-1,TRBJ1-1,.,many,TGCAGTGCACGGACTCCAGGAGACACTGAAGCTTTCTTT,CSARTPGDTEAFF
TRBV12-5,TRBJ1-3,TRBD1,.,TGTGCCAGCAGTTTCAGGGGGTCTGAAAACACCATATATTTT,CASSFRGSENTIYF
TRBV7-8,TRBJ2-5,.,many,TGTGCCAGCAGCTTTGGCGAAACAGGGGGGGGAGAGACCCAGTACTTC,CASSFGETGGGETQYF
TRBV12-3/TRBV12-4,TRBJ2-2,.,.,TGTGCCAGCAGTTTAGGGCGTTTATCGAACGCCGGGGAGCTGTTTTTT,CASSLGRLSNAGELFF
TRBV15,TRBJ1-2,.,few,TGTGCCACCAGCAGATCCAAGAAACAAAGACAGAAATTTAACTATGGCTACACCTTC,CATSRSKKQRQKFNYGYTF
TRBV10-3,TRBJ2-7,TRBD1,.,TGTGCCATCAACGAGGGGGCCTCCTACGAGCAGTACTTC,CAINEGASYEQYF
TRBV7-8,TRBJ1-1,.,.,TGTGCCAGCAGCTTATCGATAGGTCAGCCGAACACTGAAGCTTTCTTT,CASSLSIGQPNTEAFF
TRBV14,TRBJ2-5,.,few,TGTGCCAGCAGCCAAGACCGATCGAGGCCTCAGTACTTC,CASSQDRSRPQYF
TRBV12-3/TRBV12-4,TRBJ1-2,.,.,TGTGCCAGCAGTTTATTAGGGGGGCTCAGTTATGGCTACACCTTC,CASSLLGGLSYGYTF
TRBV6-1,TRBJ1-2,TRBD1,few,TGTGCTGGGACAGGGGATTATGGCTACACCTTC,CAGTGDYGYTF
TRBV2,TRBJ1-4,TRBD1,.,TGTGCCAGCAGTCCCGGGACAGCCCTAAATGAAAAACTGTTTTTT,CASSPGTALNEKLFF
TRBV6-9,TRBJ1-1,TRBD1,.,TGTGCCATGGGGGACAGGGAAAACACTGAAGCTTTCTTT,CAMGDRENTEAFF
TRBV9,TRBJ2-5,.,few,TGTGCCAGCAGCGCGCAGGGAGGCGGGGCGTTCCGAGAGACCCAGTACTTC,CASSAQGGGAFRETQYF
TRBV20-1,TRBJ2-7,.,few,TGCAGTGCTAGCCCCAGCGGTAGCCAAGGCGAGCAGTACTTC,CSASPSGSQGEQYF
TRBV28,TRBJ1-1,.,few,TGTGCCAGCACCACCCGCCCAGGGGTACGAACTGAAGCTTTCTTT,CASTTRPGVRTEAFF
TRBV25-1,TRBJ2-2,.,.,TGTGCCAGCAGGCGCGGCAGGGGTCGCACCGGGGAGCTGTTTTTT,CASRRGRGRTGELFF
TRBV19,TRBJ1-1,.,.,TGTGCCAGTAGTTTCGAGACAGAGCCCAAAAACACTGAAGCTTTCTTT,CASSFETEPKNTEAFF
TRBV2,TRBJ2-7,TRBD1,few,TGTGCCAGCAGCCAAGATAGGACAGGGGGCGACGAGCAGTACTTC,CASSQDRTGGDEQYF
TRBV20-1,TRBJ1-2,.,.,TGCAGTGCTAGGTCCGGACACAACTATGGCTACACCTTC,CSARSGHNYGYTF
TRBV7-9,TRBJ1-4,.,.,TGTGCCAGCAGCCTAGGACGGGTGGAAAAACTGTTTTTT,CASSLGRVEKLFF
TRBV11-2,TRBJ2-7,TRBD1,few,TGTGCCAGCAGCACGACGGACAGGGTGTCACCCGAGCAGTACTTC,CASSTTDRVSPEQYF
TRBV2,TRBJ2-5,.,few,TGTGCCAGCTCACCCTACAAGGAAGGGACCCAGTACTTC,CASSPYKEGTQYF
TRBV7-9,TRBJ2-5,.,many,TGTGCCAGCAGCCCGCCGACCTCCTGGGAGACCCAGTACTTC,CASSPPTSWETQYF
TRBV19,TRBJ1-1,TRBD1,.,TGTGCCAGTAGTACGGGACAGGCCAGGAACACTGAAGCTTTCTTT,CASSTGQARNTEAFF